This entry lists 9 T cell receptor beta chains sequenced from one sample in a study of vaccination effects on CD4 cells after COVID-19. With the ViraFEST assay, the study expanded antigen-specific CD4+ T cells using viral peptide pools, then sequenced them. Investigators separated out CD4+ T cells once approximately 11 days of culture had passed. None of these healthy vaccinees had been infected with SARS-CoV-2 before vaccination. Sequencing was performed with immunoSEQ multiplex PCR; in TCRdb, only in-frame clones are kept and a portion is missing. The table has about 24,000 clones, around three quarters seen once. No antigen has been identified for these receptors. The sample was CD4+ T cells from PBMCs cultured with HCoV-NL63 spike peptides, taken before COVID-19 vaccination. Receptors originate from a human donor who received a COVID-19 vaccine.

This clone was seen only a few times. The chain uses TRBV2 and TRBJ2-3; the D call may be TRBD1 or TRBD2 (6 bases each). Trimming took 6 bases from V and 2 from J, leaving 12 bases between them. Germline CDR1 is SNHLY and CDR2 is FYNNEI. The CDR3 length is 14 residues. The CDR3 region has the DNA TGTGCCAGCAGCCCAGGGGACTTCACAGATACGCAGTATTTT. Translated: CASSPGDFTDTQYF.

The chain links TRBV12-3 or TRBV12-4 to TRBJ1-5; D ambiguous. The CDR3 loop spans 12 amino acids. Trimming left V 5 bases short and J 5 bases short, with 7 bases between. This CDR3 is CASSLVYQPQHF. For the CDR3, the DNA is TGTGCCAGCAGTCTAGTCTATCAGCCCCAGCATTTT.

The chain links TRBV7-2 to TRBJ2-5; 7 bases map to TRBD2. Germline lookup yields CDR1 SGHTA and CDR2 FQGNSA. V shed 4 bases and J 2 bases; nucleotides not matched to a gene: 4. This CDR3 region has 14 residues. The CDR3 nucleotides are TGTGCCAGCAGCTGGGGGGGGTCTCAAGAGACCCAGTACTTC. It yields the protein CASSWGGSQETQYF.

In its sample, this clone was seen once. The chain has TRBV19 and TRBJ2-5; TRBD2 matches at 10 bases. V gave up 4 bases and J gave up 6 bases; unmatched junction bases: 8. Germline V lookup: CDR1 LNHDA, CDR2 SQIVND (reference sequence). This CDR3 region has 15 residues. The CDR3 DNA sequence: TGTGCCAGTAGTACTAGCGGGAGTGACATAAAGACCCAGTACTTC. Protein sequence: CASSTSGSDIKTQYF. The entire variable domain, with the rest obtained from reference TRBV19 and TRBJ2-5, is as follows: DGGITQSPKYLFRKEGQNVTLSCEQNLNHDAMYWYRQDPGQGLRLIYYSQIVNDFQKGDIAEGYSVSREKKESFPLTVTSAQKNPTAFYLCASSTSGSDIKTQYFGPGTRLLVL.

This chain joins TRBV7-2 and TRBJ2-7; 7 bases align to TRBD1. The CDR3 runs 15 residues. Germline-derived CDR1 and CDR2 are SGHTA and FQGNSA. The J segment lost 2 bases and the V segment lost 7 bases, leaving 11 bases of the junction unmatched. The CDR3 DNA follows: TGTGCCAGCACCCAAATAGACAGGGTCGCCTACGAGCAGTACTTC. It translates to CASTQIDRVAYEQYF.

The chain is built from TRBV6-5 and TRBJ1-2, with a possible D match to TRBD1 (5 bases). The CDR3 length is 14 residues. Trimming removed 2 bases from V and 4 bases from J, with 11 bases in between. The germline V gene encodes CDR1 MNHEY and CDR2 SVGAGI. The CDR3 protein is CASSYRGHAYGYTF. In DNA, the CDR3 is TGTGCCAGCAGTTACCGAGGACATGCCTATGGCTACACCTTC.

J is TRBJ2-6 and V is TRBV7-2, with a weak D call TRBD2 (7 bases). CDR1 and CDR2 from the germline V gene are SGHTA and FQGNSA. CDR3 length: 16 residues. The ends were cut back, 1 base at V and 2 bases at J, with 9 bases in the middle. CDR3 region: CASSLVGGPGANVLTF. CDR3 DNA sequence: TGTGCCAGCAGCTTAGTGGGGGGGCCTGGGGCCAACGTCCTGACTTTC.

This clone occurred a few times. The chain is built from TRBV11-2 and TRBJ1-4; TRBD1 might be the D (5 bases). This CDR3 has 15 residues. Trimming removed 2 bases at V and 4 bases at J, with 11 bases between. Germline lookup yields CDR1 SGHAT and CDR2 FQNNGV. In DNA, the CDR3 is TGTGCCAGCAGCTTAAATCAGGGCCTTAATGAAAAACTGTTTTTT. It specifies CASSLNQGLNEKLFF.

On this clone: Other DNA sequences from this sample encode an identical CDR3 as well. This chain links TRBV5-1 with TRBJ2-1; no definite D call. Trimming took 0 bases from V and 0 from J, leaving 4 bases between them. This CDR3 is 14 amino acids long. Germline V gene data show CDR1 as SGHRS and CDR2 as YFSETQ. The CDR3 sequence: CASSLGSSYNEQFF. The CDR3 DNA follows: TGCGCCAGCAGCTTGGGGAGCTCCTACAATGAGCAGTTCTTC.